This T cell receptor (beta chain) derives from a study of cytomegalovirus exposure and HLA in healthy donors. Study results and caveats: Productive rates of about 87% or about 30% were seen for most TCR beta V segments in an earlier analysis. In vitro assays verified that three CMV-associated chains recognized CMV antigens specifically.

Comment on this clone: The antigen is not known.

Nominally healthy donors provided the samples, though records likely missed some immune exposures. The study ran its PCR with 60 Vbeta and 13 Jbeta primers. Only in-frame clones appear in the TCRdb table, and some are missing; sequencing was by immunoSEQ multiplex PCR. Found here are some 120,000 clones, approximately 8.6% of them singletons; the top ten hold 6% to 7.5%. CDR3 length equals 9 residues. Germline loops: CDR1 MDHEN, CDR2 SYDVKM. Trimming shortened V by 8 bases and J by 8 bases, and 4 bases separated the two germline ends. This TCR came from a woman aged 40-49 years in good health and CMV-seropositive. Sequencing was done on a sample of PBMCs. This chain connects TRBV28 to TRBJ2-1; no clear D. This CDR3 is CASGYEQFF. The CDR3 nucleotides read TGTGCCAGCGGCTATGAGCAGTTCTTC. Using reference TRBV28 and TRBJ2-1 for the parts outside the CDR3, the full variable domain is DVKVTQSSRYLVKRTGEKVFLECVQDMDHENMFWYRQDPGLGLRLIYFSYDVKMKEKGDIPEGYSVSREKKERFSLILESASTNQTSMYLCASGYEQFFGPGTRLTVL.